A selection of T cell receptor beta chains follows, all from one sample in a study of control samples from healthy donors and cancer patients. Sequenced by immunoSEQ multiplex PCR; TCRdb stores in-frame clones only, minus some. The sample yields 150,000 or so clones, around nine tenths seen once. Specimen: blood. These receptors were taken from a woman aged 25 to 39 in good health. Each CDR3 is given with its conserved first and last residue. Fields, in order: D gene, clone size, J gene, V gene, CDR3 DNA, CDR3 protein. D genes are given only for firm matches. A row's size may be missing; if present it is once, few, many or a size class.

D: -; size: -; J: TRBJ1-5; V: TRBV7-8; DNA: TGTGCCAGCAGCCCTACTAGGGCGCTTAATCAGCCCCAGCATTTT; CDR3: CASSPTRALNQPQHF
D: TRBD1; size: -; J: TRBJ2-5; V: TRBV5-1; DNA: TGCGCCAGCAGCCAGCCCAGGGGGCTAGAGACCCAGTACTTC; CDR3: CASSQPRGLETQYF
D: -; size: -; J: TRBJ2-4; V: TRBV2; DNA: TGTGCCAGCAGTGTCGTAGAGGGCATTCAGTACTTC; CDR3: CASSVVEGIQYF
D: TRBD2; size: -; J: TRBJ2-3; V: TRBV19; DNA: TGTGCCAGTAGTACCACTAGCGGGAGTATAACAGATACGCAGTATTTT; CDR3: CASSTTSGSITDTQYF
D: TRBD1; size: -; J: TRBJ2-2; V: TRBV4-2; DNA: TGTGCCAGCAGCCAAGATCCCGGGACAGGGAACACCGGGGAGCTGTTTTTT; CDR3: CASSQDPGTGNTGELFF
D: TRBD2; size: -; J: TRBJ2-1; V: TRBV4-1; DNA: TGCGCCAGCAGAAGCCCCGGGACTAGGGGCAATGAGCAGTTCTTC; CDR3: CASRSPGTRGNEQFF
D: -; size: -; J: TRBJ1-6; V: TRBV5-6; DNA: TGTGCCACGAATTTCGCGGGGTCCCCCTATAATTCACCCCTCCACTTT; CDR3: CATNFAGSPYNSPLHF
D: -; size: -; J: TRBJ2-3; V: TRBV3-1/TRBV3-2; DNA: TGTGCCAGCAGCCAAGAGGGGCTTACTCCCACAGATACGCAGTATTTT; CDR3: CASSQEGLTPTDTQYF
D: -; size: -; J: TRBJ2-2; V: TRBV28; DNA: TGTGCCACCACGCGGCGTGGGGCGGGCACCACCGGGGAGCTGTTTTTT; CDR3: CATTRRGAGTTGELFF
D: -; size: -; J: TRBJ1-4; V: TRBV9; DNA: TGTGCCAGCAGCGTAGGTGGGCAGCCAGGGGAAAAACTGTTTTTT; CDR3: CASSVGGQPGEKLFF
D: -; size: -; J: TRBJ2-3; V: TRBV3-1/TRBV3-2; DNA: TGTGCCAGCAGCCATCCGTCCACAGATACGCAGTATTTT; CDR3: CASSHPSTDTQYF
D: -; size: -; J: TRBJ2-3; V: TRBV28; DNA: TGTGCCAGCAGCACGGCCGGTGGGGCCCGGGGCACAGATACGCAGTATTTT; CDR3: CASSTAGGARGTDTQYF
D: TRBD2; size: once; J: TRBJ2-3; V: TRBV5-4; DNA: TGTGCCAGCAGCCATGGGACTAGGGGTTGGGCAGATACGCAGTATTTT; CDR3: CASSHGTRGWADTQYF
D: -; size: -; J: TRBJ1-1; V: TRBV5-1; DNA: TGCGCCAGCAGCTGGGACCTTAACACTGAAGCTTTCTTT; CDR3: CASSWDLNTEAFF
D: -; size: -; J: TRBJ2-1; V: TRBV5-1; DNA: TGCGCCAGCAGCTTGGACCCTCAAGAGCAGTTCTTC; CDR3: CASSLDPQEQFF
D: -; size: once; J: TRBJ1-2; V: TRBV29-1; DNA: TGCAGCGTCATACAGGCTAACTATGGCTACACCTTC; CDR3: CSVIQANYGYTF
D: -; size: -; J: TRBJ2-3; V: TRBV7-9; DNA: TGTGCCAGCAGCTTTCTCGGGGAGGAGGGCACAGATACGCAGTATTTT; CDR3: CASSFLGEEGTDTQYF
D: TRBD1; size: -; J: TRBJ2-7; V: TRBV28; DNA: TGTGCCAGCAGTAATCCTGGACAGGTACTCTACGAGCAGTACTTC; CDR3: CASSNPGQVLYEQYF
D: TRBD1; size: -; J: TRBJ1-3; V: TRBV7-9; DNA: TGTGCCAGCAGCCCGCGACAGGGGGCTGTAGGAAACACCATATATTTT; CDR3: CASSPRQGAVGNTIYF
D: -; size: -; J: TRBJ1-1; V: TRBV28; DNA: TGTGCCAGCAGTCCCAGCCCGGGATTTGTAGGGGCTGAAGCTTTCTTT; CDR3: CASSPSPGFVGAEAFF
D: -; size: -; J: TRBJ2-7; V: TRBV12-3/TRBV12-4; DNA: TGTGCCAGCAGCAGAACCGGGCGAGGAGAGCAGTACTTC; CDR3: CASSRTGRGEQYF
D: TRBD2; size: -; J: TRBJ2-7; V: TRBV5-1; DNA: TGCGCCAGCAGCGTAGCGGGAATTCCCTACGAGCAGTACTTC; CDR3: CASSVAGIPYEQYF
D: -; size: -; J: TRBJ1-3; V: TRBV7-6; DNA: TGTGCCAGCAGGGGAGGTTTTGCTGGAAACACCATATATTTT; CDR3: CASRGGFAGNTIYF
D: TRBD1; size: -; J: TRBJ1-5; V: TRBV5-1; DNA: TGCGCCAGCAGCGCCGGGACAGACAATCAGCCCCAGCATTTT; CDR3: CASSAGTDNQPQHF
D: -; size: -; J: TRBJ1-6; V: TRBV20-1; DNA: TGCAGTGCTAGAGGGGGTTCACCCCTCCACTTT; CDR3: CSARGGSPLHF
D: -; size: -; J: TRBJ2-3; V: TRBV5-6; DNA: TGTGCCAGCAGCTTCGGAGCGGGTGGCCAGGATACGCAGTATTTT; CDR3: CASSFGAGGQDTQYF
D: -; size: -; J: TRBJ1-5; V: TRBV27; DNA: TGTGCCAGCAGTTTATTAGGGGGTGCTCAGCCCCAGCATTTT; CDR3: CASSLLGGAQPQHF
D: TRBD1; size: -; J: TRBJ2-5; V: TRBV25-1; DNA: TGTGCCAGCAGTGGGTTAGACAGGGTCAGAGGAGAGACCCAGTACTTC; CDR3: CASSGLDRVRGETQYF
D: -; size: -; J: TRBJ2-1; V: TRBV19; DNA: TGTGCCAGTAGTATAGTGGTTGCCTACAATGAGCAGTTCTTC; CDR3: CASSIVVAYNEQFF
D: -; size: -; J: TRBJ1-1; V: TRBV14; DNA: TGTGCCAGCAGCCAAGATTTTAGCCGGACAAGGAACACTGAAGCTTTCTTT; CDR3: CASSQDFSRTRNTEAFF
D: TRBD1; size: -; J: TRBJ2-2; V: TRBV7-2; DNA: TGTGCCAGCAGCATAAACCGGGACAGGGTGAACACCGGGGAGCTGTTTTTT; CDR3: CASSINRDRVNTGELFF
D: -; size: -; J: TRBJ1-1; V: TRBV5-1; DNA: TGCGCCAGCAGCTACCGGGACACCAACACTGAAGCTTTCTTT; CDR3: CASSYRDTNTEAFF
D: -; size: -; J: TRBJ2-7; V: TRBV7-9; DNA: TGTGCCAGCAGCTTCGACAGCTCCTACGAGCAGTACTTC; CDR3: CASSFDSSYEQYF
D: TRBD2; size: -; J: TRBJ2-5; V: TRBV5-1; DNA: TGCGCCAGCAGCTTAGGACTAGCGGGAACCGGCCAAGAGACCCAGTACTTC; CDR3: CASSLGLAGTGQETQYF
D: -; size: -; J: TRBJ2-5; V: TRBV6-5; DNA: TGTGCCAGCAACCACTGGGGGGGGGCAGAGACCCAGTACTTC; CDR3: CASNHWGGAETQYF
D: TRBD1; size: few; J: TRBJ1-5; V: TRBV2; DNA: TGTGCCAGCAGGGGGGGGACAGGGCTTTCCAATCAGCCCCAGCATTTT; CDR3: CASRGGTGLSNQPQHF
D: -; size: -; J: TRBJ1-2; V: TRBV15; DNA: TGTGCCACCAGCAGAGGACAGGTTTCTAACTATGGCTACACCTTC; CDR3: CATSRGQVSNYGYTF
D: -; size: -; J: TRBJ1-3; V: TRBV7-9; DNA: TGTGCCAGCAGCTCGGACGGTGGAAACACCATATATTTT; CDR3: CASSSDGGNTIYF
D: TRBD1; size: -; J: TRBJ2-2; V: TRBV6-5; DNA: TGTGCCAGCAGTTACTCCGACAGGGCGCGAACCGGGGAGCTGTTTTTT; CDR3: CASSYSDRARTGELFF
D: -; size: -; J: TRBJ2-3; V: TRBV13; DNA: TGTGCCAGCAGCTTAGTACTGGGGAGATTGACAGTCGGCACAGATACGCAGTATTTT; CDR3: CASSLVLGRLTVGTDTQYF
D: TRBD1; size: -; J: TRBJ2-6; V: TRBV27; DNA: TGTGCCAGCAGTTTAAAAATAGGACAGGGGGCGGCGGGGGCCAACGTCCTGACTTTC; CDR3: CASSLKIGQGAAGANVLTF
D: -; size: -; J: TRBJ1-2; V: TRBV5-8; DNA: TGTGCCACGACAGTCCTCGGGGATGGCTACACCTTC; CDR3: CATTVLGDGYTF
D: TRBD2; size: -; J: TRBJ2-1; V: TRBV10-1; DNA: TGCGCCAGCAGAGGGACTAGGGATTCCAATGAGCAGTTCTTC; CDR3: CASRGTRDSNEQFF
D: -; size: -; J: TRBJ1-1; V: TRBV6-6; DNA: TGTGCCAGCAGTTACGCCGCGAACACTGAAGCTTTCTTT; CDR3: CASSYAANTEAFF
D: TRBD1; size: -; J: TRBJ2-7; V: TRBV29-1; DNA: TGCAGCGTTGGGGGACAGGGGGTTACCTACGAGCAGTACTTC; CDR3: CSVGGQGVTYEQYF
D: TRBD2; size: -; J: TRBJ2-1; V: TRBV10-2; DNA: TGCGCCAGCGGACTAGCGGGAGTCGGCAATGAGCAGTTCTTC; CDR3: CASGLAGVGNEQFF
D: TRBD2; size: once; J: TRBJ2-5; V: TRBV23-1; DNA: TGCGCCAGCAGTTACCGACTAGCGGGAAAGGGGGGGGAGACCCAGTACTTC; CDR3: CASSYRLAGKGGETQYF
D: TRBD1; size: -; J: TRBJ2-5; V: TRBV7-8; DNA: TGTGCCAGCAGCACGCGGACAGGGGGAGAGACCCAGTACTTC; CDR3: CASSTRTGGETQYF